The entry that follows covers one T cell receptor (beta chain) sequence. Antigen unknown. TCRdb re-called the 5' RACE reads with MiXCR, one entry per CDR3 protein. The repertoire consists of 420,000 or so distinct CDR3 sequences, with less than 20% occurring once and the leading ten covering around 12%. This sample was taken from a study of identical twins. In every case, the donor was a healthy Caucasian. Germline lookup yields CDR1 MNHEY and CDR2 SVGEGT. V gave up 2 bases and J gave up 4 bases; unmatched junction bases: 9. The CDR3 is 17 residues long. General study points: The degree of excess twin sharing was weaker in beta out-of-frame sequences.

The specimen was naive T cells sorted from blood. The sequence came from a man in his fifties in good health. This sequence joins TRBV6-2 or TRBV6-3 and TRBJ2-5, with 11 bases fitting TRBD2. CDR3 in DNA: TGTGCCAGCAGTTACGGCATAGCGGGAGGGCCAGGAGAGACCCAGTACTTC. Its protein product is CASSYGIAGGPGETQYF.